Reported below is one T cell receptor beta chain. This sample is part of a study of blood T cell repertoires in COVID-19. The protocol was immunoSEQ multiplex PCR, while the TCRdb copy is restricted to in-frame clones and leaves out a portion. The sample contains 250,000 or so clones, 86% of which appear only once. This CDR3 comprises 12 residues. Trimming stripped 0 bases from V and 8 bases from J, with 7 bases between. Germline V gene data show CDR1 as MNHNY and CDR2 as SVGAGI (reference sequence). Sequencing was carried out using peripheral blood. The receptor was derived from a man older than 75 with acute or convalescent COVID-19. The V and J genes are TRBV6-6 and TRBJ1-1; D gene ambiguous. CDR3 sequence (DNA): TGTGCCAGCAGTTACTCTAAGCGAGAAGCTTTCTTT. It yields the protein CASSYSKREAFF.